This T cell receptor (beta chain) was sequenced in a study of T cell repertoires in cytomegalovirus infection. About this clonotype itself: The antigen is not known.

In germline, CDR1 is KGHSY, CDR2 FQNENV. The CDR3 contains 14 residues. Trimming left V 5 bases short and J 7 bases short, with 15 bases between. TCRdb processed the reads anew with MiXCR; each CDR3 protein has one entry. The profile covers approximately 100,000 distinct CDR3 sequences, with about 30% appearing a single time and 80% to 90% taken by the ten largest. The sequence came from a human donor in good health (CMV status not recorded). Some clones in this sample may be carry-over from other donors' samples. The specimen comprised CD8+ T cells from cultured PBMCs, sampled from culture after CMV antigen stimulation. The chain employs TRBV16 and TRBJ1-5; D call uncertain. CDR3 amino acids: CASSAGSGNQPQHF. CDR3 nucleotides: TGTGCCAGCAGCGCGGGGTCGGGGAACCAGCCCCAGCATTTT.